These 16 T cell receptor beta chains were all obtained from the same sample, sequenced in a study of blood T cell repertoires in COVID-19. Assay: immunoSEQ multiplex PCR; the TCRdb copy retains only in-frame clones and omits some. The sample has a few hundred thousand clones; roughly 87% are singletons. Material for sequencing was PBMCs or T cells enriched from blood (not recorded which). These receptors were obtained from a woman aged 25-40 years who had recovered from COVID-19.

This clone has just one count. The chain recombines TRBV2 with TRBJ2-7; a weak D match, TRBD1 (5 bases). The germline V and J ends were trimmed by 3 bases and 5 bases, with 23 bases remaining between them. The length of the CDR3 is 17 residues. Germline V gene sequence: CDR1 SNHLY, CDR2 FYNNEI. The CDR3 DNA reads TGTGCCAGCAGTGACCTCTTGGGCAGGTCGCGACAGAACGAGCAGTACTTC. Its protein is CASSDLLGRSRQNEQYF.

This clone was counted once. The V gene is TRBV28, the J gene TRBJ2-5, with 10 bases that match TRBD2. This CDR3 is built from 15 residues. Germline CDR1 MDHEN, CDR2 SYDVKM. With V trimmed by 5 bases and J by 4 bases, 7 bases remained unmatched. CDR3 sequence (DNA): TGTGCCAGCAGTCCTCTAGCGGGAGTGAGAGAGACCCAGTACTTC. It encodes CASSPLAGVRETQYF.

The CDR3 bases are TGTGCCAGTACCCTGACAGGCAGACAGCCCCAGCATTTT. Translation gives CASTLTGRQPQHF. The chain couples TRBV19 to TRBJ1-5; tentatively, D is TRBD1 (6 bases). V was shortened by 7 bases and J by 7 bases, with 14 bases between the two germline ends. The CDR3 is 13 amino acids. The germline CDR1 and CDR2 sequences are LNHDA and SQIVND (reference sequence).

This chain connects TRBV5-4 to TRBJ1-5; D gene uncertain. CDR3 length: 14 residues. V was trimmed by 2 bases and J by 0 bases, leaving 6 bases between them. From germline, CDR1 is SGHNT and CDR2 YYREEE (reference sequence). Here the CDR3 reads CASSFPGSNQPQHF. In nucleotides, the CDR3 is TGTGCCAGCAGCTTTCCGGGTAGCAATCAGCCCCAGCATTTT.

The J gene is TRBJ2-4, the V gene TRBV11-1; no clear D gene. The V gene lost 5 bases and the J gene lost 1 base, with 15 bases spanning the gap. CDR1 and CDR2 from the germline V gene are SGHAT and FQDESV (reference sequence). CDR3 length equals 16 residues. The CDR3 reads CASSPHRATAKNIQYF. In nucleotides, the CDR3 is TGTGCCAGCAGCCCCCACCGCGCAACGGCCAAAAACATTCAGTACTTC.

This sequence joins TRBV10-3 and TRBJ1-2, with 8 positions matching TRBD1. The CDR3 has 13 amino acids. Looked up from germline, CDR1 is ENHRY and CDR2 is SYGVKD. The V segment lost 4 bases and the J segment 4 bases; nucleotides outside the gene matches: 2. This CDR3 reads CAISGDRSYGYTF. Here the CDR3 DNA reads TGTGCCATCAGTGGGGACAGGAGCTATGGCTACACCTTC.

The chain uses TRBV7-9 and TRBJ1-6; weak D call: TRBD1 (5 bases). The CDR3 totals 16 residues. Germline-derived CDR1 and CDR2 are SEHNR and FQNEAQ (reference sequence). Trimming stripped 4 bases from V and 5 bases from J, with 15 bases between. DNA of the CDR3: TGTGCCAGCAGCTCGACCCAGGGAACTCATAATTCACCCCTCCACTTT. Residues: CASSSTQGTHNSPLHF. The whole variable domain, filled in from reference TRBV7-9 and TRBJ1-6, reads DTGVSQNPRHKITKRGQNVTFRCDPISEHNRLYWYRQTLGQGPEFLTYFQNEAQLEKSRLLSDRFSAERPKGSFSTLEIQRTEQGDSAMYLCASSSTQGTHNSPLHFGNGTRLTVT.

This clone has a single count. The chain uses TRBV19 and TRBJ2-1; D is unresolved. The CDR3 has 11 residues. Per the germline V gene, CDR1 is LNHDA and CDR2 is SQIVND (reference sequence). The V and J ends lost 5 bases and 5 bases respectively, with 4 bases between them. The DNA of the CDR3 is TGTGCCAGTAGTCTTCACAATGAGCAGTTCTTC. Amino acid sequence: CASSLHNEQFF.

The gene calls are TRBV7-2 and TRBJ1-2; the D gene is possibly TRBD1 (6 bases). The CDR3 contains 16 residues. V was cut by 5 bases and J by 5 bases, with 21 bases left in between. Germline-derived CDR1 and CDR2 are SGHTA and FQGNSA. This CDR3 reads CASSQGGGLGTYGYTF. The CDR3 coding sequence is TGTGCCAGCAGCCAAGGGGGGGGCCTTGGGACTTATGGCTACACCTTC.

A single count supports this clone. V and J are TRBV3-1 (or the pseudogene TRBV3-2) and TRBJ1-4; D uncertain. The CDR3 covers 16 residues. CDR1 is LGHDT and CDR2 is YNNKEL in the germline V gene (reference sequence). V was shortened by 0 bases and J by 0 bases, with 8 bases between the two germline ends. CDR3 DNA sequence: TGTGCCAGCAGCCAAGATCTCTCCGCAACTAATGAAAAACTGTTTTTT. Translated: CASSQDLSATNEKLFF.

The chain is built from TRBV2 and TRBJ1-6; 7 bases map to TRBD1. Germline loops: CDR1 SNHLY, CDR2 FYNNEI. The CDR3 has 13 residues. J gave up 8 bases and V 8 bases, and 6 bases lay outside the gene matches. The CDR3 sequence is CASGAQGYSPLHF. In nucleotides, the CDR3 is TGTGCCAGCGGCGCACAGGGGTATTCACCCCTCCACTTT.

The rearrangement joins TRBV3-1 (or the pseudogene TRBV3-2) to TRBJ1-1, with 9 bases lining up with TRBD1. Germline V gene sequence: CDR1 LGHDT, CDR2 YNNKEL (reference sequence). With V trimmed by 0 bases and J by 4 bases, 3 bases remained unmatched. This CDR3 has 15 amino acids. In DNA, the CDR3 is TGTGCCAGCAGCCAAGAAGTGACAGGGGGCACTGAAGCTTTCTTT. It translates to CASSQEVTGGTEAFF.

This sequence joins TRBV5-1 and TRBJ2-1; no firm D call. Germline CDR1 and CDR2: SGHRS and YFSETQ. The V gene lost 4 bases and the J gene lost 4 bases, with 21 bases spanning the gap. The CDR3 sequence is 17 residues long. CDR3 nucleotide sequence: TGCGCCAGCAGCCCCACTGTTTTTCTCCAGGCGTACAATGAGCAGTTCTTC. Encoded protein: CASSPTVFLQAYNEQFF. Full variable domain (remainder filled in from reference TRBV5-1 and TRBJ2-1): KAGVTQTPRYLIKTRGQQVTLSCSPISGHRSVSWYQQTPGQGLQFLFEYFSETQRNKGNFPGRFSGRQFSNSRSEMNVSTLELGDSALYLCASSPTVFLQAYNEQFFGPGTRLTVL.

The V and J genes are TRBV2 and TRBJ2-3, with D possibly being TRBD1 (6 bases). The CDR3 spans 15 residues. V gave up 2 bases and J gave up 4 bases, with 13 bases separating them. Germline V gene lookup returns CDR1 SNHLY and CDR2 FYNNEI. The CDR3 DNA sequence: TGTGCCAGCAGTGAAAGGGGGTTTCTCCCAGATACGCAGTATTTT. Translating gives CASSERGFLPDTQYF.

The J gene is TRBJ2-3, the V gene TRBV5-1; possibly TRBD2 for D (6 bases). V dropped 4 bases and J dropped 1 base, with 10 bases sitting between them. Germline values: CDR1 SGHRS, CDR2 YFSETQ. CDR3 length: 14 residues. Here the CDR3 reads CASSATGGTDTQYF. Here the CDR3 DNA reads TGCGCCAGCAGCGCCACGGGGGGCACAGATACGCAGTATTTT. Complete variable domain (other parts from reference TRBV5-1 and TRBJ2-3): KAGVTQTPRYLIKTRGQQVTLSCSPISGHRSVSWYQQTPGQGLQFLFEYFSETQRNKGNFPGRFSGRQFSNSRSEMNVSTLELGDSALYLCASSATGGTDTQYFGPGTRLTVL.

The chain recombines TRBV28 with TRBJ1-5; D perhaps matches TRBD1 (6 bases). Germline lookup yields CDR1 MDHEN and CDR2 SYDVKM. This CDR3 comprises 16 residues. With 7 bases removed from V and 6 bases from J, the gap between germline ends came to 22 bases. The CDR3 bases are TGTGCCAGCACCCCCCCGAGTAGGGGGGGGAGTCAGCCCCAGCATTTT. Its translation: CASTPPSRGGSQPQHF.